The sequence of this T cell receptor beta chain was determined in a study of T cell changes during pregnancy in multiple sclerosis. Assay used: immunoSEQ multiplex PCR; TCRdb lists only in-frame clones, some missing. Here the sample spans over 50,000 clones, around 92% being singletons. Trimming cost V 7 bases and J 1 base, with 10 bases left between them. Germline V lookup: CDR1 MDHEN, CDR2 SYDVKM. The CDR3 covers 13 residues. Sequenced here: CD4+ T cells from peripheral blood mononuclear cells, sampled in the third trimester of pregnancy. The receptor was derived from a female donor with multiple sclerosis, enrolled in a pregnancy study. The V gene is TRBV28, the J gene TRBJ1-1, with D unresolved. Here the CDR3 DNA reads TGTGCCAGCACCGATTCAGGGAACACTGAAGCTTTCTTT. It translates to CASTDSGNTEAFF. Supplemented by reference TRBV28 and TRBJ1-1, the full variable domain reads DVKVTQSSRYLVKRTGEKVFLECVQDMDHENMFWYRQDPGLGLRLIYFSYDVKMKEKGDIPEGYSVSREKKERFSLILESASTNQTSMYLCASTDSGNTEAFFGQGTRLTVV.